Listed below are T cell receptor beta chains from one sample, sequenced in a study of blood T cell repertoires in COVID-19. This table comes from immunoSEQ multiplex PCR, and its TCRdb copy is limited to in-frame clones, with some not included. The sample carries 90,000 to 120,000 clones, around 81% recorded once. The source material was peripheral blood. The origin of the receptors is a woman in her seventies with acute or convalescent COVID-19. Each CDR3 is given with its conserved first and last residue. The D gene is left open where the match is weak. Rows may omit the clone size; those that give it use once, few, many or a size class.

V: TRBV6-4
size: .
D: .
J: TRBJ2-1
CDR3: CASSDVSGEYNEQFF
DNA: TGTGCCAGCAGTGACGTATCGGGAGAGTACAATGAGCAGTTCTTC

V: TRBV4-1
size: .
D: .
J: TRBJ2-1
CDR3: CASSLTPGNEQFF
DNA: TGCGCCAGCAGCCTGACACCGGGAAATGAGCAGTTCTTC

V: TRBV2
size: .
D: .
J: TRBJ1-1
CDR3: CASSKQGNTEAFF
DNA: TGTGCCAGCAGTAAACAGGGGAACACTGAAGCTTTCTTT

V: TRBV18
size: .
D: .
J: TRBJ2-1
CDR3: CASSQRDTTIGEQFF
DNA: TGTGCCAGCTCCCAACGGGACACGACTATAGGTGAGCAGTTCTTC

V: TRBV27
size: .
D: .
J: TRBJ1-5
CDR3: CASSSTRAGQPQHF
DNA: TGTGCCAGCAGTTCGACAAGGGCGGGGCAGCCCCAGCATTTT

V: TRBV5-1
size: .
D: .
J: TRBJ2-3
CDR3: CASSLAPTNTDTQYF
DNA: TGCGCCAGCAGCTTGGCACCAACTAACACAGATACGCAGTATTTT

V: TRBV18
size: .
D: .
J: TRBJ2-3
CDR3: CASSPTGFSSDTQYF
DNA: TGTGCCAGCTCACCAACGGGGTTTAGTTCAGATACGCAGTATTTT

V: TRBV5-1
size: .
D: TRBD2
J: TRBJ2-1
CDR3: CASSMVSGTSGRVGGYNEQFF
DNA: TGCGCCAGCAGCATGGTTTCCGGGACTAGCGGGAGGGTCGGGGGTTACAATGAGCAGTTCTTC

V: TRBV28
size: .
D: TRBD1
J: TRBJ1-5
CDR3: CASSSTGKQQPQHF
DNA: TGTGCCAGCAGCTCGACAGGGAAACAGCAGCCCCAGCATTTT

V: TRBV28
size: .
D: .
J: TRBJ1-5
CDR3: CATGVGARNQPQHF
DNA: TGTGCCACGGGAGTAGGGGCGCGGAATCAGCCCCAGCATTTT

V: TRBV21-1
size: .
D: .
J: TRBJ2-4
CDR3: CASSNPGMENIQYF
DNA: TGTGCCAGCAGCAATCCCGGGATGGAAAACATTCAGTACTTC

V: TRBV5-1
size: .
D: TRBD2
J: TRBJ2-1
CDR3: CASSSVGLAGGAYNEQFF
DNA: TGCGCCAGCAGCTCGGTAGGACTAGCGGGAGGGGCCTACAATGAGCAGTTCTTC

V: TRBV7-3
size: .
D: .
J: TRBJ2-5
CDR3: CASSLRGQGSSKQETQYF
DNA: TGTGCCAGCAGCTTAAGGGGGCAGGGGAGTAGTAAACAAGAGACCCAGTACTTC

V: TRBV13
size: .
D: .
J: TRBJ2-5
CDR3: CASSSWVQGETQYF
DNA: TGTGCCAGCAGCTCATGGGTTCAGGGAGAGACCCAGTACTTC

V: TRBV18
size: once
D: .
J: TRBJ1-4
CDR3: CASLEGRKSEKLFF
DNA: TGTGCCAGCTTGGAGGGCAGGAAGAGTGAAAAACTGTTTTTT

V: TRBV4-1
size: .
D: TRBD1
J: TRBJ2-1
CDR3: CASSQDMGQGDNEQFF
DNA: TGCGCCAGCAGCCAAGATATGGGACAGGGGGACAATGAGCAGTTCTTC

V: TRBV5-4
size: .
D: TRBD1
J: TRBJ1-1
CDR3: CASSPWTGPNTEAFF
DNA: TGTGCCAGCAGCCCCTGGACAGGGCCGAACACTGAAGCTTTCTTT

V: TRBV4-1
size: .
D: .
J: TRBJ1-2
CDR3: CASSPSGIGLSYGYTF
DNA: TGCGCCAGCAGCCCCTCAGGGATCGGGTTGTCCTATGGCTACACCTTC

V: TRBV2
size: .
D: TRBD2
J: TRBJ2-3
CDR3: CASSYGGLAGTDTQYF
DNA: TGTGCCAGCAGTTATGGAGGTCTAGCGGGCACAGATACGCAGTATTTT

V: TRBV5-4
size: .
D: .
J: TRBJ2-4
CDR3: CASSLRGSDIQYF
DNA: TGTGCCAGCAGCTTGCGGGGATCGGACATTCAGTACTTC

V: TRBV15
size: .
D: TRBD1
J: TRBJ1-2
CDR3: CATSRDRQGANGYTF
DNA: TGTGCCACCAGCAGAGATCGACAGGGGGCTAATGGCTACACCTTC

V: TRBV7-9
size: once
D: .
J: TRBJ1-1
CDR3: CASSLPPGNTEAFF
DNA: TGTGCCAGCAGTCTCCCCCCAGGGAACACTGAAGCTTTCTTT

V: TRBV19
size: .
D: .
J: TRBJ1-1
CDR3: CASSMRENTEAFF
DNA: TGTGCCAGTAGTATGCGGGAGAACACTGAAGCTTTCTTT

V: TRBV29-1
size: .
D: .
J: TRBJ2-5
CDR3: CSVEGNRQETQYF
DNA: TGCAGCGTTGAAGGGAACAGGCAAGAGACCCAGTACTTC

V: TRBV5-1
size: .
D: TRBD2
J: TRBJ2-2
CDR3: CASSGSGSGNTGELFF
DNA: TGCGCCAGCAGCGGGAGCGGGAGTGGCAACACCGGGGAGCTGTTTTTT